The present entry profiles one T cell receptor (beta chain) with its context. The antigen is not known. There were only Caucasian adults among the donors, and all lived in Nashville, Tennessee. The CDR3 contains 15 residues. Trimming removed 4 bases from V and 1 base from J, with 12 bases in between. CDR1 and CDR2 from the germline V gene are SGHRS and YFSETQ. The sample belongs to a study of shared clonotypes between healthy human individuals. Study-level information: CD8 memory received one plate per donor, CD8 naive two, CD4 memory three and CD4 naive three.

The study, taken as a whole, reports: When compared with the clonotypes that were shared by all four sorted-subset donors, the non-shared clonotypes turned out to have lower generation probabilities. Despite large depth, rarefaction showed incomplete sorted-subset sequencing.

Only in-frame clones appear in the TCRdb table, and some are missing; sequencing was by immunoSEQ multiplex PCR. Among over a million clones listed, approximately 97% were seen once. What was sequenced was naive CD4+ T cells sorted from blood. The subset was: CD45RA+ positively selected. This receptor was identified in a man younger than 45 in good health. This chain connects TRBV5-1 to TRBJ1-5; no definite D call. CDR3 loop: CASSPGSVSNQPQHF. The CDR3 DNA sequence: TGCGCCAGCAGCCCCGGTTCGGTCAGCAATCAGCCCCAGCATTTT.